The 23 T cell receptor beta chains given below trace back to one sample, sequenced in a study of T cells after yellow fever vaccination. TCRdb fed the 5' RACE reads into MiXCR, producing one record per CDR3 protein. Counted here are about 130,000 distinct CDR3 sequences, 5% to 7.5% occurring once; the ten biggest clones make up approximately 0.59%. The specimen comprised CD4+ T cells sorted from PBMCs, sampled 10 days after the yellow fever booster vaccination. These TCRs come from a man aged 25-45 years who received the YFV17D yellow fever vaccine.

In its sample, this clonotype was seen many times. The CDR3 here is CASNGQGAIGYGYTF. The CDR3 nucleotides read TGTGCCAGCAACGGACAGGGGGCGATTGGATATGGCTACACCTTC. V gene TRBV27 combines with J gene TRBJ1-2, with 11 nucleotides matching TRBD1. The CDR3 is 15 residues long. J was trimmed by 5 bases and V by 7 bases; bases with no gene match: 9. Germline V gives CDR1 MNHEY, CDR2 SMNVEV (reference sequence).

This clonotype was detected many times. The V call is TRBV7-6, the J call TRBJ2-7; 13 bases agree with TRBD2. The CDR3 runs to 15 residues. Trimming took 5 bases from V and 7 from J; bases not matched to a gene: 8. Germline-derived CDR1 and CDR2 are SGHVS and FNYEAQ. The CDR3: CASSPTGTSGTEQYF. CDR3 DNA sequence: TGTGCCAGCAGCCCTACCGGGACTAGCGGGACAGAGCAGTACTTC.

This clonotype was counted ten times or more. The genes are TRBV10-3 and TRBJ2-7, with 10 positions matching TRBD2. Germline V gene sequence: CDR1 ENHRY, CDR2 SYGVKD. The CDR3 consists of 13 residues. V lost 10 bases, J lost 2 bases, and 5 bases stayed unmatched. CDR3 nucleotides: TGTGCCACGGGGACTAGCGCGACCTACGAGCAGTACTTC. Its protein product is CATGTSATYEQYF.

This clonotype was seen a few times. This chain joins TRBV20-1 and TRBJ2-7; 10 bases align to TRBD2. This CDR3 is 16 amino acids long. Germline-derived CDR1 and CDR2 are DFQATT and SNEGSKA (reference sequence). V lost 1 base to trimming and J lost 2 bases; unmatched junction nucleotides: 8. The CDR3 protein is CSARGQAGGPPYEQYF. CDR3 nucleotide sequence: TGCAGTGCTAGAGGCCAAGCGGGAGGGCCCCCCTACGAGCAGTACTTC.

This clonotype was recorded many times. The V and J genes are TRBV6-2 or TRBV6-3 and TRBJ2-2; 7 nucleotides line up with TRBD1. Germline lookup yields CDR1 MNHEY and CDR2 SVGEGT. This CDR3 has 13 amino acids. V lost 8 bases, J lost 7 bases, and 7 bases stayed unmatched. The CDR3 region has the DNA TGTGCCAGCGGTAGGGGGCTTGGCGGGGAGCTGTTTTTT. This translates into CASGRGLGGELFF.

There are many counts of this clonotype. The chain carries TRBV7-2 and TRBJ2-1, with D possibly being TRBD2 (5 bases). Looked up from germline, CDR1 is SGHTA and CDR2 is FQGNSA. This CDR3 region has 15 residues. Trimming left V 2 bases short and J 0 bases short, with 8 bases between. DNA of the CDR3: TGTGCCAGCAGCTTAAAGGGAGCCTCCTACAATGAGCAGTTCTTC. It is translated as CASSLKGASYNEQFF.

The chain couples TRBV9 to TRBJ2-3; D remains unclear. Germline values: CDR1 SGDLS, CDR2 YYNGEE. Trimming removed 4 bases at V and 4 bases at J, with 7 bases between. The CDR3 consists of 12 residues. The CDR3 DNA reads TGTGCCAGCAGCACCAGCCCAGATACGCAGTATTTT. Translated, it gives CASSTSPDTQYF.

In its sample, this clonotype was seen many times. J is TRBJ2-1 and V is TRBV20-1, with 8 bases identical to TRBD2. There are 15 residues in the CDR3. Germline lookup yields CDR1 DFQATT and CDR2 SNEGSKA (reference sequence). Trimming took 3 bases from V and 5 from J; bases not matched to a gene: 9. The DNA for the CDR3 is TGCAGTGCTAGCGTCGTGACTAGCGCCCACAATGAGCAGTTCTTC. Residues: CSASVVTSAHNEQFF.

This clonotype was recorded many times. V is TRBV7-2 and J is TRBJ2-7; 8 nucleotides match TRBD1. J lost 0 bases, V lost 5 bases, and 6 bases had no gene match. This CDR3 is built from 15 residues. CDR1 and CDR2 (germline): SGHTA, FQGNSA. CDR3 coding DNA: TGTGCCAGCAGCCCCCACAGGGGGAGCTCCTACGAGCAGTACTTC. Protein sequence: CASSPHRGSSYEQYF. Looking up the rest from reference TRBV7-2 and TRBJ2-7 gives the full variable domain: GAGVSQSPSNKVTEKGKDVELRCDPISGHTALYWYRQSLGQGLEFLIYFQGNSAPDKSGLPSDRFSAERTGGSVSTLTIQRTQQEDSAVYLCASSPHRGSSYEQYFGPGTRLTVT.

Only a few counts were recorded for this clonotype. CDR3 DNA sequence: TGTGCCAGCAGTACACGGGCCCCAGATACGCAGTATTTT. Amino acid sequence: CASSTRAPDTQYF. This sequence joins TRBV2 and TRBJ2-3; no clear D gene. Per the germline V gene, CDR1 is SNHLY and CDR2 is FYNNEI. This CDR3 is 13 amino acids long. Trimming removed 5 bases at V and 4 bases at J, with 10 bases between.

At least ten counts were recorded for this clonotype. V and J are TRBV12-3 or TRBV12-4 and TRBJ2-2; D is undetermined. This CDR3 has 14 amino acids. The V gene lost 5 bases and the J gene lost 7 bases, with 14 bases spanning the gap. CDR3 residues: CASSPSPGDGELFF. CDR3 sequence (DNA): TGTGCCAGCAGTCCATCCCCGGGTGACGGGGAGCTGTTTTTT.

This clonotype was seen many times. CDR3 protein: CASSLGPGQGSDIQYF. The DNA for the CDR3 is TGCGCCAGCAGCCTAGGACCGGGACAGGGGTCGGACATTCAGTACTTC. The chain links TRBV5-1 to TRBJ2-4; 10 nucleotides align to TRBD1. J gave up 8 bases and V 4 bases, and 12 bases lay outside the gene matches. The V gene's germline CDR1 is SGHRS and CDR2 YFSETQ. The CDR3 is 16 residues long.

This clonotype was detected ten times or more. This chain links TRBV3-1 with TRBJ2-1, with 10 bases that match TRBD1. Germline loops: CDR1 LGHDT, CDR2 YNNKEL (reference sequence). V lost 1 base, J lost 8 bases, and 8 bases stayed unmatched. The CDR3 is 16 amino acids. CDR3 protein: CASSQAGTGARYEQFF. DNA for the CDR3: TGTGCCAGCAGCCAAGCCGGGACAGGGGCCCGCTATGAGCAGTTCTTC.

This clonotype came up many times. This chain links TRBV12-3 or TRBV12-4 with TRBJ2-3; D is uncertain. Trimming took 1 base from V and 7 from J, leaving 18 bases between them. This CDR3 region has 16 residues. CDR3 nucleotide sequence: TGTGCCAGCAGTTTAGAGGGCTCGGCTGATGGGAATACGCAGTATTTT. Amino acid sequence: CASSLEGSADGNTQYF.

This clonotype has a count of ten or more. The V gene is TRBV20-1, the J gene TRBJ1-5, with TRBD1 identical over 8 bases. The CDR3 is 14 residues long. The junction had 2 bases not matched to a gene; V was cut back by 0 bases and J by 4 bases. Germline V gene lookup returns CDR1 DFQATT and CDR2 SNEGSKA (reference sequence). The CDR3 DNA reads TGCAGTGCTAGAGAGGGGACAGGTAATCAGCCCCAGCATTTT. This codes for CSAREGTGNQPQHF.

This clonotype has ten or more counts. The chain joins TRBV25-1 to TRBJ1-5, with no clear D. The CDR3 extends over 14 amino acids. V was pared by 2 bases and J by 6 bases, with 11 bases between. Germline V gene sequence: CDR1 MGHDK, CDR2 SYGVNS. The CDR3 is CASSEPGEGQPQHF. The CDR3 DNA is TGTGCCAGCAGTGAACCCGGGGAAGGTCAGCCCCAGCATTTT.

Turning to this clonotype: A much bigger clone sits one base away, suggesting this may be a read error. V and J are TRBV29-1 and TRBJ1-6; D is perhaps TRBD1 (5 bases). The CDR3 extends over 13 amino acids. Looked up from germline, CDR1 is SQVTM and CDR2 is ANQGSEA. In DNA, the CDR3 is TGCAGCGTGGGGACGGACTATATTTCACCCCTCCACTTT. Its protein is CSVGTDYISPLHF. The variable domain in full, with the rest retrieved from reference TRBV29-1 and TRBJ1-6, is SAVISQKPSRDICQRGTSLTIQCQVDSQVTMMFWYRQQPGQSLTLIATANQGSEATYESGFVIDKFPISRPNLTFSTLTVSNMSPEDSSIYLCSVGTDYISPLHFGNGTRLTVT.

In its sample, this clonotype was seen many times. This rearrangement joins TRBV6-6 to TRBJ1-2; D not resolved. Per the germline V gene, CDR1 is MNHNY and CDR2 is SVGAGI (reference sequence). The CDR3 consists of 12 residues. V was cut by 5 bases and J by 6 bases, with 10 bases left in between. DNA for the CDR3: TGTGCCAGCAGTCAGGACGTAAATGGCTACACCTTC. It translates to CASSQDVNGYTF.

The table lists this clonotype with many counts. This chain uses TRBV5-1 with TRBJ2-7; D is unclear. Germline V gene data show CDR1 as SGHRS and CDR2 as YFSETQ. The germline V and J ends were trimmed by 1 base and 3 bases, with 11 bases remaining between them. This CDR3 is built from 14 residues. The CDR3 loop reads CASSLKGPHYEQYF. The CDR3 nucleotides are TGCGCCAGCAGCTTGAAGGGTCCTCACTACGAGCAGTACTTC.

This chain's CDR3 is CASSLLLGGSYEQYF. In nucleotides, the CDR3 is TGTGCCAGCAGTTTACTTCTAGGGGGGTCCTACGAGCAGTACTTC. The chain couples TRBV27 to TRBJ2-7, with D possibly being TRBD1 or TRBD2 (6 bases each). Germline V gene lookup returns CDR1 MNHEY and CDR2 SMNVEV (reference sequence). With 2 bases removed from V and 1 base from J, the gap between germline ends came to 12 bases. The CDR3 runs to 15 residues.

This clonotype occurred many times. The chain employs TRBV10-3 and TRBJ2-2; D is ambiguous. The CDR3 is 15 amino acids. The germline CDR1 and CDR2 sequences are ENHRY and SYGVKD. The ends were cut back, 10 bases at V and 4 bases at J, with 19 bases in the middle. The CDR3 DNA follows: TGTGCCACATCCCCGAAGGAGCCAGCCACCGGGGAGCTGTTTTTT. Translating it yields CATSPKEPATGELFF.

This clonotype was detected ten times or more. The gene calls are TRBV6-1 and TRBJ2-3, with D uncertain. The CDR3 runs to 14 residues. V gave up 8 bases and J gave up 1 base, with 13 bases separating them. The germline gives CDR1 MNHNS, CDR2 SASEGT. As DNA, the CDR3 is TGTGCCAGCCCTGGGCGGCAGGGCACAGATACGCAGTATTTT. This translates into CASPGRQGTDTQYF.

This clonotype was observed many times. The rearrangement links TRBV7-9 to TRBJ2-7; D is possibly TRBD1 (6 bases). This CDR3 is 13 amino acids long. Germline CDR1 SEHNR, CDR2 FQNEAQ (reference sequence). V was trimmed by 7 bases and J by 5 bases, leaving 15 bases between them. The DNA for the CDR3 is TGTGCCAGCATCGGGACAAGTAGACACGAGCAGTACTTC. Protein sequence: CASIGTSRHEQYF.